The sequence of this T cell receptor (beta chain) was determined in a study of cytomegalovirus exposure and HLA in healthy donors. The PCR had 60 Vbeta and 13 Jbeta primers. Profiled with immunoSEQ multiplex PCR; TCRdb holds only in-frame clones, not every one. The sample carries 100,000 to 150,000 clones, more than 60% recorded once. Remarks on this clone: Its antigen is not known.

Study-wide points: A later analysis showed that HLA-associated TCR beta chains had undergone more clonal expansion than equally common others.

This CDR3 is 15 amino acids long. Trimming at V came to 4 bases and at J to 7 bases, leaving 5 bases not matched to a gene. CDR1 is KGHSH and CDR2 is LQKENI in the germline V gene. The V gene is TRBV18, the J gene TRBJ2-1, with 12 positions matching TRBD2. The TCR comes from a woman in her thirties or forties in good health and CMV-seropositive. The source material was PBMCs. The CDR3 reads CASSLTSGGMNEQFF. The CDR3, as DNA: TGTGCCAGCTCACTGACTAGCGGGGGAATGAATGAGCAGTTCTTC. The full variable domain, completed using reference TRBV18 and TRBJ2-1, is NAGVMQNPRHLVRRRGQEARLRCSPMKGHSHVYWYRQLPEEGLKFMVYLQKENIIDESGMPKERFSAEFPKEGPSILRIQQVVRGDSAAYFCASSLTSGGMNEQFFGPGTRLTVL.